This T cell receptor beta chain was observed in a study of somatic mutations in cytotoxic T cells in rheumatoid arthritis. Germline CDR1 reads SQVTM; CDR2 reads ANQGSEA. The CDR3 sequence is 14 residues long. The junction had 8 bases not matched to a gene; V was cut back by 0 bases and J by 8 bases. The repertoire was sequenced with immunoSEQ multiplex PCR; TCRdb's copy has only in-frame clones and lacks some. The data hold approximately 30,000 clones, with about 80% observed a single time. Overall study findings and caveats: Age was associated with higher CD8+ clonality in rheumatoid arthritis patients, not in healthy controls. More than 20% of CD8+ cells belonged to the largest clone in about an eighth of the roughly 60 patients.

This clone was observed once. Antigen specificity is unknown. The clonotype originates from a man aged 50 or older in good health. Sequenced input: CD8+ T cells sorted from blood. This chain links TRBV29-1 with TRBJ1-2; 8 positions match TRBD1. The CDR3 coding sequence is TGCAGCGTTGAAGAAATGTGGCAGGGGGCAGGCTACACCTTC. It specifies CSVEEMWQGAGYTF.